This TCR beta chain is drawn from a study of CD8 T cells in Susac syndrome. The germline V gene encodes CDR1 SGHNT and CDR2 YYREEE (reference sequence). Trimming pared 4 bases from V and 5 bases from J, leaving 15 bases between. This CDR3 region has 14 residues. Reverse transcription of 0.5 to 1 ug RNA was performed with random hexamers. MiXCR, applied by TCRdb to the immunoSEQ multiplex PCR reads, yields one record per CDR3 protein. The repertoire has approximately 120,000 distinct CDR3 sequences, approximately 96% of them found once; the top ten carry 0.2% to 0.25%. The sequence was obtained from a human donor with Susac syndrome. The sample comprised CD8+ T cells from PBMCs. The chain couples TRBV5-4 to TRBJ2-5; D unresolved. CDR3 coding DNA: TGTGCCAGCAGCCCCGGTGCTACATCGGAGACCCAGTACTTC. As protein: CASSPGATSETQYF.